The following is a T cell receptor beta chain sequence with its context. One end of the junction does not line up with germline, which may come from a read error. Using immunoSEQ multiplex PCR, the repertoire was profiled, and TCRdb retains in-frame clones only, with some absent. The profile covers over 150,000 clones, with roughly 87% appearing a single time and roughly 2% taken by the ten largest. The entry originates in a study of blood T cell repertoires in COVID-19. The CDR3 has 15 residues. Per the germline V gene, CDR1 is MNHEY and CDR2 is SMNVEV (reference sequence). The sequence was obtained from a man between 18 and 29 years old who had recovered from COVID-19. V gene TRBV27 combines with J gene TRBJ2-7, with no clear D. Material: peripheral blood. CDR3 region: CASSLSDAGSYEQYF. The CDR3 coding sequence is TGTGCCAGCAGTCTATCCGACGCAGGTTCCTACGAGCAGTACTTC.